This TCR beta chain was sequenced in a study of technical replicates of blood from a few donors. Clones were read by immunoSEQ multiplex PCR, and TCRdb kept only the in-frame ones, dropping some. The sample has approximately 75,000 clones, about 97% seen once. The CDR3 runs 12 residues. Germline trimming cut 5 bases from V and 4 bases from J; bases unmatched to any gene: 1. Germline V CDR1 and CDR2: MDHEN, SYDVKM. This TCR was sampled from a human donor in good health. The chain joins TRBV28 to TRBJ1-2; TRBD1 matches 7 bases. Sequenced: T cells isolated from PBMCs. The CDR3 protein is CASSRQGYGYTF. In DNA form, the CDR3 reads TGTGCCAGCAGTCGACAGGGCTATGGCTACACCTTC.